Reported below is one T cell receptor beta chain. These data belong to a study of blood T cell repertoires in COVID-19. Across the whole study: The United States, Italy and Spain provided the acute and convalescent COVID-19 samples.

Original processing methods: By means of reference gene primer amplification, nucleated cell counts were estimated. Sequencing used immunoSEQ multiplex PCR; TCRdb keeps in-frame clones, though not all of them. V and J calls and clone size follow that table, whereas D and trimming were derived from the DNA. The table has about 90,000 clones, about nine tenths seen once. Germline V lookup: CDR1 KGHSH, CDR2 LQKENI. With V trimmed by 2 bases and J by 6 bases, 3 bases remained unmatched. CDR3 length: 14 residues. The specimen sequenced was peripheral blood. The origin of this receptor is a male donor with acute or convalescent COVID-19. The chain combines TRBV18 with TRBJ1-3; 8 bases agree with TRBD1. The CDR3 DNA reads TGTGCCAGCTCACCAGACAGGGGCGAAAACACCATATATTTT. Amino acid sequence: CASSPDRGENTIYF.